Detailed here is one T cell receptor beta chain. Produced via immunoSEQ multiplex PCR; TCRdb's table is partial and in-frame only. The table has under 450,000 clones, around 90% seen once. This entry comes from a study of control samples from healthy donors and cancer patients. There are 15 residues in the CDR3. Unmatched junction bases numbered 10, after V lost 4 bases and J lost 5 bases. CDR1 PRHDT and CDR2 FYEKMQ come from the germline V gene (reference sequence). The sample taken for sequencing was PBMCs. The TCR originated in a man in his forties with head and neck cancer. The V and J genes are TRBV13 and TRBJ2-7; 8 positions agree with TRBD2. This CDR3 is CASSWARGVGDEQYF. CDR3 nucleotide sequence: TGTGCCAGCAGCTGGGCGCGGGGGGTAGGCGACGAGCAGTACTTC.